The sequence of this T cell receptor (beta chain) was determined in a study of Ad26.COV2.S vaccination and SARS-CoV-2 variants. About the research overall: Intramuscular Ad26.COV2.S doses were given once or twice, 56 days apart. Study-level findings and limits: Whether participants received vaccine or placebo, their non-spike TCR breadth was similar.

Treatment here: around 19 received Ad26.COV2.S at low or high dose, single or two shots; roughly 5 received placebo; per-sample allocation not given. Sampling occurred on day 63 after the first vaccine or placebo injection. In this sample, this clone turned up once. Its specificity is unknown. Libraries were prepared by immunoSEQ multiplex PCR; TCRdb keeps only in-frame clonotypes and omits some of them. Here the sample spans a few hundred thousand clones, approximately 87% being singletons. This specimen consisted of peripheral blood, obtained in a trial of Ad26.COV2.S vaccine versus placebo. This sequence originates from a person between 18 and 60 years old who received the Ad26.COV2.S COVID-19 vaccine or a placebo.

The CDR3 sequence: CASSTLGTGFDYGYTF. The DNA of the CDR3 is TGTGCCAGCAGCACCCTTGGGACGGGGTTCGACTATGGCTACACCTTC. The chain employs TRBV11-3 and TRBJ1-2, with a possible D match to TRBD1 (5 bases). Trimming took off 5 bases at V and 3 bases at J, with 19 bases between the two ends. The CDR3 spans 16 residues. CDR1 and CDR2 (germline): SGHNT, YENEEA.